What follows are 21 T cell receptor beta chains derived from one specimen sequenced in a study of CD4 T cells in relation to SARS-CoV-2 and coronaviruses. Assay used: immunoSEQ multiplex PCR; TCRdb lists only in-frame clones, some missing. In the table there are under 25,000 clones, 75% to 85% of which are singletons. The unexposed donors gave CD4+ T cells in about 2011-2018, prior to COVID-19. Isolation of CD4+ T cells took place after approximately eleven days in culture. No antigen has been identified for these receptors. Sequencing used CD4+ T cells from PBMCs, cultured in vitro. These receptors all come from a human donor in good health.

V usage is TRBV6-2 or TRBV6-3 and J usage is TRBJ2-5; 9 positions agree with TRBD2. Trimming removed 7 bases from V and 4 bases from J; junction bases left unmatched: 10. This CDR3 is 15 amino acids long. The V gene's germline CDR1 is MNHEY and CDR2 SVGEGT. The CDR3 nucleotides are TGTGCCAGCAACCCAAGGCGGGGGGGAGGAGAGACCCAGTACTTC. Its protein is CASNPRRGGGETQYF.

The chain carries TRBV29-1 and TRBJ2-1; D may correspond to TRBD1 or TRBD2 (7 bases each). The V end lost 3 bases, the J end lost 3 bases, and 18 bases lay between the germline ends. CDR1 is SQVTM and CDR2 is ANQGSEA in the germline V gene. This CDR3 spans 16 amino acids. CDR3 in amino acids: CSVEGGRDSHYNEQFF. CDR3 in DNA: TGCAGCGTTGAGGGGGGGCGGGACAGTCACTACAATGAGCAGTTCTTC.

This clone showed up just a few times. The sample contains more than one DNA sequence encoding this CDR3. The rearrangement links TRBV28 to TRBJ2-2; D is ambiguous. This CDR3 is built from 14 residues. Looked up from germline, CDR1 is MDHEN and CDR2 is SYDVKM. Trimming took off 3 bases at V and 3 bases at J, with 8 bases between the two ends. CDR3 region: CASSLGQYTGELFF. The CDR3 coding sequence is TGTGCCAGCAGTTTGGGCCAGTACACCGGGGAGCTGTTTTTT.

The rearrangement joins TRBV7-9 to TRBJ2-7, with D possibly matching TRBD1 (5 bases). Germline lookup yields CDR1 SEHNR and CDR2 FQNEAQ (reference sequence). CDR3 size: 15 residues. Trimming removed 5 bases at V and 6 bases at J, with 20 bases between. The CDR3 protein is CASSPQGAYGTEQYF. Here the CDR3 DNA reads TGTGCCAGCAGCCCCCAAGGGGCCTACGGTACCGAGCAGTACTTC.

This clone was counted once. V usage is TRBV5-8 and J usage is TRBJ2-2; no clear D. Germline V CDR1 and CDR2: SGHTS, YDEGEE. The CDR3 extends over 13 amino acids. The germline V and J ends were trimmed by 0 bases and 4 bases, with 4 bases remaining between them. The DNA for the CDR3 is TGTGCCAGCAGCTTGGACATCACCGGGGAGCTGTTTTTT. Its protein is CASSLDITGELFF.

The CDR3 DNA is TGCGCCAGCAGCCAACGGACAGGGGGCAACACTGAAGCTTTCTTT. It yields the protein CASSQRTGGNTEAFF. This chain links TRBV4-1 with TRBJ1-1; 11 bases map to TRBD1. V lost 2 bases to trimming and J lost 2 bases; unmatched junction nucleotides: 1. Germline V gene data show CDR1 as MGHRA and CDR2 as YSYEKL. The CDR3 extends over 15 amino acids.

The V call is TRBV2, the J call TRBJ2-3, with 9 bases identical to TRBD2. CDR1 and CDR2 from the germline V gene are SNHLY and FYNNEI. The J segment lost 2 bases and the V segment lost 6 bases, leaving 12 bases of the junction unmatched. The CDR3 has 17 residues. This CDR3 is CASRKGWLAGYTDTQYF. CDR3 nucleotides: TGTGCCAGCAGGAAGGGGTGGCTAGCGGGGTACACAGATACGCAGTATTTT.

This chain connects TRBV11-3 to TRBJ2-7; TRBD1 matches at 8 bases. Germline values: CDR1 SGHNT, CDR2 YENEEA. The CDR3 is 13 amino acids. Trimming cost V 5 bases and J 3 bases; bases outside gene matches: 3. The CDR3 here is CASSITGGYEQYF. The CDR3 nucleotides read TGTGCCAGCAGCATCACAGGGGGCTACGAGCAGTACTTC.

The rearrangement links TRBV11-2 to TRBJ1-4; tentative D call: TRBD1 (5 bases). This CDR3 has 15 amino acids. Looked up from germline, CDR1 is SGHAT and CDR2 is FQNNGV. V dropped 1 base and J dropped 7 bases, with 13 bases sitting between them. The CDR3 DNA reads TGTGCCAGCAGCTTAGTTTCAGGGTTAGGTGAAAAACTGTTTTTT. Its translation is CASSLVSGLGEKLFF.

The rearrangement joins TRBV20-1 to TRBJ1-5; 9 bases line up with TRBD1. The CDR3 is 15 residues long. Trimming cost V 3 bases and J 4 bases; bases outside gene matches: 7. CDR1 DFQATT and CDR2 SNEGSKA come from the germline V gene (reference sequence). CDR3 sequence (DNA): TGCAGTGCTAGTCCGGGACAGGGATTTAATCAGCCCCAGCATTTT. Translating gives CSASPGQGFNQPQHF.

The rearrangement links TRBV5-1 to TRBJ1-1; D is possibly TRBD1 (6 bases). The germline V gene encodes CDR1 SGHRS and CDR2 YFSETQ. The CDR3 extends over 14 amino acids. The V and J ends lost 5 bases and 1 base respectively, with 12 bases between them. The DNA for the CDR3 is TGCGCCAGCAGTACAGGGCCACCGAACACTGAAGCTTTCTTT. Translation gives CASSTGPPNTEAFF. Full variable domain (remainder filled in from reference TRBV5-1 and TRBJ1-1): KAGVTQTPRYLIKTRGQQVTLSCSPISGHRSVSWYQQTPGQGLQFLFEYFSETQRNKGNFPGRFSGRQFSNSRSEMNVSTLELGDSALYLCASSTGPPNTEAFFGQGTRLTVV.

This clone has just one count. This rearrangement joins TRBV5-6 to TRBJ1-1; D remains unclear. Germline lookup yields CDR1 SGHDT and CDR2 YYEEEE. Trimming cost V 4 bases and J 0 bases, with 7 bases left between them. CDR3 length: 13 residues. The CDR3, as DNA: TGTGCCAGCAGCCGGACGGTGAACACTGAAGCTTTCTTT. It specifies CASSRTVNTEAFF.

CDR3 sequence reads: CASSLDTGRGQFF. The CDR3 DNA reads TGTGCCAGCAGCTTAGATACAGGCAGAGGGCAGTTCTTC. This chain uses TRBV7-2 with TRBJ2-1; the D gene is possibly TRBD1 (5 bases). Germline V gene lookup returns CDR1 SGHTA and CDR2 FQGNSA. Trimming pared 1 base from V and 12 bases from J, leaving 13 bases between. The CDR3 has 13 residues.

This sequence joins TRBV19 and TRBJ2-5; 14 bases agree with TRBD2. Germline assignment: CDR1 LNHDA and CDR2 SQIVND (reference sequence). The ends lost 4 bases at V and 7 bases at J; junction bases unmatched: 8. The CDR3 has 16 amino acids. CDR3 region: CASSKGTSGRQGTQYF. DNA of the CDR3: TGTGCCAGTAGTAAGGGGACTAGCGGGAGACAGGGGACCCAGTACTTC.

This clone was detected only once. The chain combines TRBV7-2 with TRBJ2-7, with D perhaps matching TRBD1 (6 bases). The CDR3 consists of 16 residues. Trimming took 5 bases from V and 0 from J, leaving 17 bases between them. In germline, CDR1 is SGHTA, CDR2 FQGNSA. The CDR3 is CASSQLLGQRSYEQYF. In DNA form, the CDR3 reads TGTGCCAGCAGCCAGCTCTTGGGACAACGCTCCTACGAGCAGTACTTC.

The chain links TRBV19 to TRBJ2-1, with 7 bases fitting TRBD2. The V gene's germline CDR1 is LNHDA and CDR2 SQIVND (reference sequence). V was clipped by 7 bases and J by 4 bases; unmatched bases: 10. There are 15 residues in the CDR3. This CDR3 is CASKRLSGAYNEQFF. The CDR3, as DNA: TGTGCCAGTAAGCGGCTGAGCGGGGCTTACAATGAGCAGTTCTTC.

The chain recombines TRBV7-8 with TRBJ1-5; D is unresolved. CDR3 length equals 15 residues. Between the trimmed V and J ends, which lost 4 bases and 2 bases, there was a span of 12 bases. Germline values: CDR1 SGHVS, CDR2 FQNEAQ. The CDR3 region is CASSSSRGGNQPQHF. DNA of the CDR3: TGTGCCAGCAGCTCAAGCAGAGGCGGCAATCAGCCCCAGCATTTT.

V is TRBV29-1 and J is TRBJ2-1, with 10 bases fitting TRBD2. J was trimmed by 0 bases and V by 4 bases; bases with no gene match: 6. Germline V gene lookup returns CDR1 SQVTM and CDR2 ANQGSEA. This CDR3 is 16 amino acids long. This CDR3 reads CSVGGLAIRSYNEQFF. CDR3 coding DNA: TGCAGCGTTGGGGGACTAGCGATCCGCTCCTACAATGAGCAGTTCTTC.

This clone was seen a few times. V is TRBV14 and J is TRBJ1-3, with 7 positions matching TRBD1. CDR1 is SGHDN and CDR2 is FVKESK in the germline V gene. V shed 1 base and J 0 bases; nucleotides not matched to a gene: 9. The CDR3 contains 18 residues. CDR3 nucleotides: TGTGCCAGCAGCCAAGTTTTGGGACAGACCTACTCTGGAAACACCATATATTTT. Translation: CASSQVLGQTYSGNTIYF.

The chain joins TRBV5-4 to TRBJ2-7; D may be TRBD1 (5 bases). V lost 1 base and J lost 5, with 19 bases in between. Per the germline V gene, CDR1 is SGHNT and CDR2 is YYREEE (reference sequence). This CDR3 comprises 16 residues. CDR3 DNA: TGTGCCAGCAGCTTGAGTCCTAGGGGAAGAGCGAACGAGCAGTACTTC. It is translated as CASSLSPRGRANEQYF.

This clone was seen a handful of times. The chain uses TRBV29-1 and TRBJ2-1; 8 bases fit TRBD1. CDR1 is SQVTM, CDR2 ANQGSEA, per germline. The J segment lost 6 bases and the V segment lost 7 bases, leaving 5 bases of the junction unmatched. The CDR3 is 12 residues long. The CDR3 sequence is CSGDRGSNEQFF. The CDR3 DNA follows: TGCAGCGGCGACAGGGGATCCAATGAGCAGTTCTTC.